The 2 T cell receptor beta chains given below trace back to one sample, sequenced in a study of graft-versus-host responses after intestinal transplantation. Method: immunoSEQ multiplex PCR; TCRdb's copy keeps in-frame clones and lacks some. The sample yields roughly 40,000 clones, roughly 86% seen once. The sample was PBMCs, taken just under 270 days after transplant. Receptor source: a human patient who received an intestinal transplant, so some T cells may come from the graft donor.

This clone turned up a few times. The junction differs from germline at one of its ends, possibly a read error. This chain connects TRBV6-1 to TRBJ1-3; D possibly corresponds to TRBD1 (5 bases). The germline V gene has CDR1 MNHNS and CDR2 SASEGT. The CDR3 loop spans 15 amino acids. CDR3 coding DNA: TGTGCCAGCAGTAAAGAGGAAGGGGCTGGGAACACCATATATTTT. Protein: CASSKEEGAGNTIYF.

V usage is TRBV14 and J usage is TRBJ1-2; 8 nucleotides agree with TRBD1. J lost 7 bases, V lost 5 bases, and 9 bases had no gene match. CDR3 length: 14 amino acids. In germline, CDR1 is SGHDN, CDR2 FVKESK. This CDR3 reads CASSSSDRGGGYTF. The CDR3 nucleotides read TGTGCCAGCAGCTCCTCCGACAGGGGAGGTGGCTACACCTTC.